This T cell receptor beta chain came from a study of post-analysis software for immune sequencing data. Study in general: Courses of disease covered relapsing-remitting, secondary progressive and progressive-relapsing multiple sclerosis. Study-level findings and limits: Patients carried roughly 5 TRBV segments more frequently than controls did, and TRBV5-6, TRBV5-1 and TRBV20-1 were among them.

Per germline, CDR1 DFQATT and CDR2 SNEGSKA (reference sequence). J lost 2 bases, V lost 1 base, and 20 bases had no gene match. The CDR3 is 20 residues long. A single count supports this clonotype. The antigen is unknown. The library was made from cDNA and included unique molecular identifiers. TCRdb reanalysed the PCR reads using MiXCR and keeps one entry per CDR3 protein. The profile shows approximately 770,000 distinct CDR3 sequences, more than 45% of them singletons. The chain couples TRBV20-1 to TRBJ2-1, with 7 bases aligning to TRBD2. The source is a girl between 5 and 17 years old with multiple sclerosis. The sequencing sample was made of blood. The CDR3 sequence: CSARAPLLDLAGLPYNEQFF. The CDR3 DNA reads as TGCAGTGCTAGAGCGCCCCTTCTCGACTTAGCGGGCCTTCCCTACAATGAGCAGTTCTTC.